Presented here are 7 T cell receptor beta chains from one specimen sequenced in a study of T-cell memory formation after mild COVID-19. TCRdb analysed the 5' RACE reads with MiXCR anew, one entry per CDR3 protein. The sample contains 140,000 to 150,000 distinct CDR3 sequences, roughly a quarter of which appear only once. Sequenced input: PBMCs or a T cell subset sorted from them (not recorded which). These TCRs come from an adult woman who had mild COVID-19 (a few samples of this study predate the infection). Cell type and time point are not known.

This rearrangement joins TRBV7-6 to TRBJ2-3; D unclear. CDR3 length: 14 amino acids. The ends were cut back, 5 bases at V and 5 bases at J, with 14 bases in the middle. Germline V CDR1 and CDR2: SGHVS, FNYEAQ. The CDR3 coding sequence is TGTGCCAGCAGCCTCCTCGAACTCCGAGATACGCAGTATTTT. It translates to CASSLLELRDTQYF.

This clonotype has only a few counts. The chain links TRBV6-2 or TRBV6-3 to TRBJ2-7; 9 bases agree with TRBD1. V lost 2 bases to trimming and J lost 2 bases; unmatched junction nucleotides: 1. This CDR3 is 14 amino acids long. Germline CDR1 MNHEY, CDR2 SVGEGT. CDR3 nucleotides: TGTGCCAGCAGTTACCGGGACAGGGCCTACGAGCAGTACTTC. Protein sequence: CASSYRDRAYEQYF.

This clonotype was counted between two and nine times. The chain joins TRBV7-9 to TRBJ1-2, with D tentatively TRBD1 (5 bases). CDR3 size: 16 residues. Germline V lookup: CDR1 SEHNR, CDR2 FQNEAQ (reference sequence). The germline V and J ends were trimmed by 3 bases and 2 bases, with 16 bases remaining between them. The chain's CDR3 is CASSFDRQGPNYGYTF. The CDR3 region has the DNA TGTGCCAGCAGCTTCGACCGGCAGGGCCCAAACTATGGCTACACCTTC.

This clonotype occurred a few times. The chain combines TRBV27 with TRBJ1-1, with 7 bases matching TRBD1. Trimming took 3 bases from V and 7 from J; bases not matched to a gene: 5. Germline loops: CDR1 MNHEY, CDR2 SMNVEV (reference sequence). This CDR3 comprises 13 residues. The CDR3 is CASSLRTGHEAFF. The CDR3 DNA reads as TGTGCCAGCAGTTTGAGGACAGGTCATGAAGCTTTCTTT.

The chain is built from TRBV10-3 and TRBJ2-5; TRBD1 agrees at 7 bases. V lost 10 bases to trimming and J lost 1 base; unmatched junction nucleotides: 9. The CDR3 extends over 14 amino acids. CDR1 is ENHRY, CDR2 SYGVKD, per germline. The chain's CDR3 is CATAGTASQETQYF. CDR3 nucleotides: TGTGCCACCGCAGGGACAGCTTCCCAAGAGACCCAGTACTTC.

The chain links TRBV10-2 to TRBJ2-1; the D gene is possibly TRBD2 (5 bases). Trimming pared 3 bases from V and 2 bases from J, leaving 11 bases between. CDR3 length: 15 amino acids. The V gene's germline CDR1 is WSHSY and CDR2 SAAADI. The CDR3 region has the DNA TGCGCCAGCAGTGACAACGGGGTTACCTACAATGAGCAGTTCTTC. Residues: CASSDNGVTYNEQFF.

This clonotype was counted a few times. The CDR3 nucleotides read TGCGCCAGCAGCCACCCCCCGCGAGGGCAGTGGGAAAAACTGTTTTTT. This gives the protein CASSHPPRGQWEKLFF. The V and J genes are TRBV4-1 and TRBJ1-4; D call uncertain. Germline CDR1 MGHRA, CDR2 YSYEKL. The CDR3 covers 16 residues. Trimming stripped 3 bases from V and 8 bases from J, with 19 bases between.